A selection of T cell receptor beta chains follows, all from one sample in a study of control samples from healthy donors and cancer patients. Data came from immunoSEQ multiplex PCR; TCRdb stores just in-frame clones and leaves some out. The sample holds more than 75,000 clones, approximately 90% seen once. Source material: PBMCs. These receptor sequences come from a woman aged 55 to 70 with head and neck cancer. Both conserved end residues are part of each CDR3. A D gene is named only where the DNA matches it firmly. Not every row has a clone size; where given, it reads once, few, many or a size class.

14	NA	TRBV11-2	TRBJ1-5	NA	CASSQDSLGQPQHF	TGTGCCAGCAGTCAGGACAGTTTGGGTCAGCCCCAGCATTTT
13	NA	TRBV14	TRBJ1-1	NA	CASSLDWNTEAFF	TGTGCCAGCAGCCTGGACTGGAACACTGAAGCTTTCTTT
16	TRBD1	TRBV11-1	TRBJ1-1	NA	CASSEGTGGVNTEAFF	TGTGCCAGCAGCGAAGGGACAGGGGGGGTGAACACTGAAGCTTTCTTT
11	NA	TRBV7-9	TRBJ2-1	once	CASSPLYEQFF	TGTGCCAGCTCCCCGTTGTATGAGCAGTTCTTC
15	NA	TRBV4-1	TRBJ2-5	NA	CASSQDAGAGETQYF	TGCGCCAGCAGCCAAGATGCTGGGGCGGGGGAGACCCAGTACTTC
17	TRBD1	TRBV15	TRBJ2-2	NA	CATSTRPTGAGPGELFF	TGTGCCACCAGCACACGTCCGACAGGGGCCGGCCCCGGGGAGCTGTTTTTT
11	NA	TRBV29-1	TRBJ1-2	NA	CSVWQGGGYTF	TGCAGCGTTTGGCAGGGAGGGGGCTACACCTTC
16	NA	TRBV15	TRBJ2-3	NA	CATSRDRGVSTDTQYF	TGTGCCACCAGCAGAGATCGAGGGGTCAGCACAGATACGCAGTATTTT
18	TRBD1	TRBV11-2	TRBJ2-1	NA	CASSLYIGGQGFNSQQFF	TGTGCCAGCAGTTTATATATAGGAGGACAGGGTTTTAACAGTCAGCAGTTCTTC
14	NA	TRBV9	TRBJ2-5	NA	CASSVSGSQETQYF	TGTGCCAGCAGCGTATCAGGGTCCCAAGAGACCCAGTACTTC
15	TRBD2	TRBV20-1	TRBJ2-1	NA	CSASRAGAFNNEQFF	TGCAGTGCTAGTAGGGCGGGAGCATTTAACAATGAGCAGTTCTTC
17	TRBD1	TRBV27	TRBJ1-5	NA	CASKVGTGGLLNQPQHF	TGTGCCAGCAAGGTCGGGACAGGGGGCCTTCTAAATCAGCCCCAGCATTTT
14	NA	TRBV9	TRBJ2-1	NA	CASSLASMANEQFF	TGTGCCAGCAGCCTAGCATCGATGGCAAATGAGCAGTTCTTC
14	TRBD2	TRBV6-6	TRBJ2-1	NA	CASNPSGGGYEQFF	TGTGCCAGCAACCCTAGCGGGGGAGGATATGAGCAGTTCTTC
15	TRBD1	TRBV28	TRBJ2-1	NA	CASRPSGQGTNEQFF	TGTGCCAGCAGACCGTCCGGACAGGGGACGAATGAGCAGTTCTTC
15	NA	TRBV5-1	TRBJ2-3	NA	CASSLDFSSTDTQYF	TGCGCCAGCAGCTTGGACTTTTCCAGCACAGATACGCAGTATTTT
14	NA	TRBV24-1	TRBJ2-7	NA	CATSDLQGTGEQYF	TGTGCCACCAGTGATTTACAGGGTACGGGTGAGCAGTACTTC
14	NA	TRBV2	TRBJ1-5	NA	CASRGGTGGQPQHF	TGTGCCAGCAGGGGGGGGACCGGGGGTCAGCCCCAGCATTTT
11	NA	TRBV20-1	TRBJ2-1	NA	CSASRANEQFF	TGCAGTGCTTCTAGGGCCAATGAGCAGTTCTTC
14	TRBD1	TRBV9	TRBJ1-5	NA	CASSVGQGTQPQHF	TGTGCCAGCAGCGTAGGACAGGGTACTCAGCCCCAGCATTTT
15	NA	TRBV9	TRBJ2-7	NA	CASSVSFSGIYEQYF	TGTGCCAGCAGCGTAAGTTTTAGCGGCATCTACGAGCAGTACTTC
13	NA	TRBV7-9	TRBJ2-1	NA	CASSFREYNEQFF	TGTGCCAGCAGCTTTAGGGAATACAATGAGCAGTTCTTC
14	NA	TRBV19	TRBJ1-6	NA	CASSESSYNSPLHF	TGTGCCAGTAGCGAGAGCTCCTATAATTCACCCCTCCACTTT
15	NA	TRBV10-2	TRBJ2-5	NA	CASRTAGGTQETQYF	TGCGCCAGCAGGACAGCTGGGGGGACCCAAGAGACCCAGTACTTC
15	NA	TRBV3-1/TRBV3-2	TRBJ2-2	NA	CASSQRSGNTGELFF	TGTGCCAGCAGCCAAAGGAGTGGTAACACCGGGGAGCTGTTTTTT
13	NA	TRBV12-3/TRBV12-4	TRBJ2-5	NA	CASSLLSRETQYF	TGTGCCAGCAGTTTACTTAGTAGGGAGACCCAGTACTTC
15	TRBD1	TRBV6-5	TRBJ1-2	NA	CASSYSRDSNYGYTF	TGTGCCAGCAGTTACTCACGGGACAGCAACTATGGCTACACCTTC
18	TRBD1	TRBV27	TRBJ2-1	few	CASSFVQTGQGKRHEQFF	TGTGCCAGCAGTTTCGTTCAAACGGGACAGGGAAAAAGGCATGAGCAGTTCTTC
17	NA	TRBV6-2/TRBV6-3	TRBJ2-3	NA	CASSPDSRSWGADTQYF	TGTGCCAGCAGCCCGGACTCGCGCAGTTGGGGAGCAGATACGCAGTATTTT
17	NA	TRBV28	TRBJ2-7	NA	CASSSPGRTIMTYEQYF	TGTGCCAGCAGTTCGCCGGGACGGACCATAATGACCTACGAGCAGTACTTC
17	TRBD2	TRBV3-1/TRBV3-2	TRBJ2-7	NA	CASSHYLGSGRGDEQYF	TGTGCCAGCAGCCATTACCTGGGGAGCGGGAGGGGCGACGAGCAGTACTTC
14	NA	TRBV5-5	TRBJ1-1	once	CASSLVGSLYEAFF	TGTGCCAGCAGCTTGGTGGGGTCTCTCTATGAAGCTTTCTTT
16	TRBD1	TRBV3-1/TRBV3-2	TRBJ2-7	NA	CASSQGVATGSMEQYF	TGTGCCAGCAGCCAAGGGGTCGCGACAGGGTCGATGGAGCAGTACTTC
16	NA	TRBV7-8	TRBJ1-5	NA	CASSFSRAPRNQPQHF	TGTGCCAGCAGCTTTAGCCGGGCCCCACGGAACCAGCCCCAGCATTTT
13	NA	TRBV13	TRBJ1-4	NA	CASSLGWEGKLFF	TGTGCCAGCAGTTTAGGATGGGAGGGAAAACTGTTTTTT
15	NA	TRBV5-4	TRBJ2-3	NA	CASSPPASPSDTQYF	TGTGCCAGCAGCCCACCCGCCTCGCCGTCAGATACGCAGTATTTT
13	TRBD1	TRBV24-1	TRBJ1-5	NA	CATSGTGEQPQHF	TGTGCCACCAGTGGGACAGGGGAACAGCCCCAGCATTTT
12	NA	TRBV27	TRBJ2-7	NA	CASSFPGTEQYF	TGTGCCAGCAGTTTCCCAGGGACCGAGCAGTACTTC
13	NA	TRBV19	TRBJ2-7	NA	CASSKVSTYEQYF	TGTGCCAGTAGTAAGGTCAGTACCTACGAGCAGTACTTC
17	TRBD2	TRBV3-1/TRBV3-2	TRBJ2-3	NA	CASSQVASGPFTDTQYF	TGTGCCAGCAGCCAAGTGGCTAGCGGGCCCTTCACAGATACGCAGTATTTT
17	NA	TRBV24-1	TRBJ1-5	NA	CATSAYGTRNSNQPQHF	TGTGCCACCAGCGCATACGGGACAAGAAATAGCAATCAGCCCCAGCATTTT
12	NA	TRBV7-8	TRBJ2-7	NA	CASSINGYEQYF	TGTGCCAGCAGCATAAACGGCTACGAGCAGTACTTC
13	NA	TRBV6-5	TRBJ2-5	NA	CASRRGLRETQYF	TGTGCCAGCCGGAGGGGGCTTCGAGAGACCCAGTACTTC
13	NA	TRBV4-1	TRBJ2-7	NA	CASSQELTAEQYF	TGCGCCAGCAGCCAAGAGTTGACAGCCGAGCAGTACTTC
15	NA	TRBV7-2	TRBJ2-2	NA	CASSLWAGNTGELFF	TGTGCCAGCAGCTTATGGGCAGGGAACACCGGGGAGCTGTTTTTT
16	TRBD2	TRBV19	TRBJ2-4	NA	CASGTAGVTAKNIQYF	TGTGCCAGCGGGACGGCGGGGGTAACGGCCAAAAACATTCAGTACTTC
13	TRBD1	TRBV6-2/TRBV6-3	TRBJ1-5	NA	CASSIQGVGPQHF	TGTGCCAGCAGTATACAGGGGGTCGGGCCCCAGCATTTT
16	NA	TRBV27	TRBJ2-5	NA	CASSSLSGSYQETQYF	TGTGCCAGCAGTTCGTTAAGTGGGAGCTACCAAGAGACCCAGTACTTC
14	TRBD1	TRBV6-4	TRBJ2-7	NA	CASNRQGFSYEQYF	TGTGCCAGCAATAGACAGGGGTTTAGCTACGAGCAGTACTTC
15	NA	TRBV10-3	TRBJ2-4	NA	CAIRAPSGAKNIQYF	TGTGCCATCAGGGCCCCGAGCGGGGCCAAAAACATTCAGTACTTC